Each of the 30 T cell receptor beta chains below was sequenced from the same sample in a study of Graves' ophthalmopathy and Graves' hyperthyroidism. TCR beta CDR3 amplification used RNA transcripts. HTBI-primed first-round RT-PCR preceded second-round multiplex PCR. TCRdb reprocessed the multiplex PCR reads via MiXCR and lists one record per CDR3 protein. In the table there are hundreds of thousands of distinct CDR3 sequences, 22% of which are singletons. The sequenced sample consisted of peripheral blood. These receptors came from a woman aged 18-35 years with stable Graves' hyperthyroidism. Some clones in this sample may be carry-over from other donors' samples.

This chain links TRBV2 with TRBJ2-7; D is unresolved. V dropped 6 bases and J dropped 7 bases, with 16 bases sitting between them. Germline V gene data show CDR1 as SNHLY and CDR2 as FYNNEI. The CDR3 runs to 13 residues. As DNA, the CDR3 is TGTGCCAGCAGGGAAAACCCCCTGTGGGAGCAGTACTTC. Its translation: CASRENPLWEQYF.

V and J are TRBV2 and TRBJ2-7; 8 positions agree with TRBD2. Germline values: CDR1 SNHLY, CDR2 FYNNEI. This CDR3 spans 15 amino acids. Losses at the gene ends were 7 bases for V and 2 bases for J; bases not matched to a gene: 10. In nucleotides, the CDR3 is TGTGCCAGCAATGCGGTTACTAGCGGAACCTACGAGCAGTACTTC. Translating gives CASNAVTSGTYEQYF. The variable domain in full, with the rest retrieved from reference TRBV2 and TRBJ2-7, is EPEVTQTPSHQVTQMGQEVILRCVPISNHLYFYWYRQILGQKVEFLVSFYNNEISEKSEIFDDQFSVERPDGSNFTLKIRSTKLEDSAMYFCASNAVTSGTYEQYFGPGTRLTVT.

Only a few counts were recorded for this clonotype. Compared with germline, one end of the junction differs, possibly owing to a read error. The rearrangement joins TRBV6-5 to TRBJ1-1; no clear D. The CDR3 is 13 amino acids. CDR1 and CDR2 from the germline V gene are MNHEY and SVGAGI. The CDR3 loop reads CASSLVKNAEAFF. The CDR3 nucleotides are TGTGCCAGCAGTTTGGTAAAGAACGCTGAAGCTTTCTTT.

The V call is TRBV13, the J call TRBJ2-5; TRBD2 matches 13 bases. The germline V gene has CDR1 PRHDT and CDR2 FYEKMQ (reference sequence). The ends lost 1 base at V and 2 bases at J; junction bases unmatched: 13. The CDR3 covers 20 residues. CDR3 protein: CASSLDNRTSGRVGQETQYF. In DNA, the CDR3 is TGTGCCAGCAGCTTAGACAACCGGACTAGCGGGAGAGTTGGGCAAGAGACCCAGTACTTC.

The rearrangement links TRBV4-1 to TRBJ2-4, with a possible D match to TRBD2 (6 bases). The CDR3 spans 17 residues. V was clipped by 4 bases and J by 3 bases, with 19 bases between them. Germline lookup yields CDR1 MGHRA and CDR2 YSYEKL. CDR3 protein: CASSRLGEAKVKNIQYF. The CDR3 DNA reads TGCGCCAGCAGCCGTTTAGGGGAGGCGAAAGTCAAAAACATTCAGTACTTC.

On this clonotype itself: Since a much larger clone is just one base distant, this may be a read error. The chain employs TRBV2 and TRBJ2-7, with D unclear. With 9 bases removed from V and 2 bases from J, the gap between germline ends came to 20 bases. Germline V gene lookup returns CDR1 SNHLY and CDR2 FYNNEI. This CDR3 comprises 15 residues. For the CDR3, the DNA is TGTGCCAGTATGAGGCTGGGCAGCTTAGCCTACGAGCAGTACTTC. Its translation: CASMRLGSLAYEQYF.

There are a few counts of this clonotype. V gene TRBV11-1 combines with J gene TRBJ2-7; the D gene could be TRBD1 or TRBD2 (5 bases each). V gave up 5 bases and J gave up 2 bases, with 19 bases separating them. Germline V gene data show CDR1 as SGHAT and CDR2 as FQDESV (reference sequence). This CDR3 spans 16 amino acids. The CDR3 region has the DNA TGTGCCAGCAGCGGACATTCCGGGACGTCGCCCTACGAGCAGTACTTC. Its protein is CASSGHSGTSPYEQYF.

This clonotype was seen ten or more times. CDR3: CASSHLSGVETQYF. CDR3 nucleotide sequence: TGTGCCAGCAGCCATCTATCAGGGGTGGAGACCCAGTACTTC. The J gene is TRBJ2-5, the V gene TRBV3-1, with a tentative D call TRBD1 (6 bases). Germline loops: CDR1 LGHDT, CDR2 YNNKEL (reference sequence). The CDR3 spans 14 residues. The V end lost 3 bases, the J end lost 5 bases, and 13 bases lay between the germline ends.

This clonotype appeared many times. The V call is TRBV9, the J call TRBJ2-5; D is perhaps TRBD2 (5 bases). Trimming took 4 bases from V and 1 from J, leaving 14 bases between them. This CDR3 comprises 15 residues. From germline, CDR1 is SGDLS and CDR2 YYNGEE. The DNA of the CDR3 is TGTGCCAGCAGCCGGCCTGGAGGTCTCCAAGAGACCCAGTACTTC. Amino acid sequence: CASSRPGGLQETQYF.

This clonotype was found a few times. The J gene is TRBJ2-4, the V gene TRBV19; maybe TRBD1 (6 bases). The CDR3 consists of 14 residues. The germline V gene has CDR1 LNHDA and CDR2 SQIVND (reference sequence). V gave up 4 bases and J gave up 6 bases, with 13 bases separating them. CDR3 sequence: CASSTKDRTNIQYF. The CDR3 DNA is TGTGCCAGTAGTACTAAGGACAGAACAAACATTCAGTACTTC.

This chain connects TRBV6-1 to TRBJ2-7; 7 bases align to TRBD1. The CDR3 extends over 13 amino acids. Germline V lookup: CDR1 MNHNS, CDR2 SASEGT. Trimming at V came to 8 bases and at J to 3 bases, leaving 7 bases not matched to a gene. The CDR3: CASLGQTFYEQYF. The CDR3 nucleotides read TGTGCCAGCCTGGGACAGACCTTCTACGAGCAGTACTTC.

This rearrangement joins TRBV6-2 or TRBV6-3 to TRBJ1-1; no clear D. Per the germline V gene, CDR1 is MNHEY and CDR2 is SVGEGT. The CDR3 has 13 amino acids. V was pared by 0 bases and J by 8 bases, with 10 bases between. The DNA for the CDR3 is TGTGCCAGCAGTTACTCGTCCAGGACCGAAGCTTTCTTT. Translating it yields CASSYSSRTEAFF.

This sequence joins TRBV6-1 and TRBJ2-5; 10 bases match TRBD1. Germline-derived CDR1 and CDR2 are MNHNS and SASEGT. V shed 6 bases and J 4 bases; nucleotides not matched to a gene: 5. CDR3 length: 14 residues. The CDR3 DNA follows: TGTGCCAGCAGAGGACAGGGGGGGAGAGAGACCCAGTACTTC. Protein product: CASRGQGGRETQYF.

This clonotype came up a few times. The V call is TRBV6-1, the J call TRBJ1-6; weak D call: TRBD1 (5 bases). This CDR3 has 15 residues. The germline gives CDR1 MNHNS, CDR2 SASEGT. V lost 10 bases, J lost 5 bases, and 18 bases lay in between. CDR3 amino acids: CATSFGAENNSPLHF. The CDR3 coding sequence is TGTGCCACGTCCTTCGGGGCTGAAAATAATTCACCCCTCCACTTT.

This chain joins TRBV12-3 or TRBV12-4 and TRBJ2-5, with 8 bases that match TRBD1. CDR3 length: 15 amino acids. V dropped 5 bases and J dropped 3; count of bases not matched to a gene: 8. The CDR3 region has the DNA TGTGCCAGCAGTCTCAACCCGACAGGGGAAGAGACCCAGTACTTC. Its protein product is CASSLNPTGEETQYF.

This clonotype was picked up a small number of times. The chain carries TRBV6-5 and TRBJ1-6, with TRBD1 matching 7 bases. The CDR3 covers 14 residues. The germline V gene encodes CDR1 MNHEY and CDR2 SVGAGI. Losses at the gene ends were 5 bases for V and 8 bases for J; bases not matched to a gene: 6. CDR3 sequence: CASSQGDLHSPLHF. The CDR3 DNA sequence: TGTGCCAGCAGTCAGGGGGATCTTCATTCACCCCTCCACTTT.

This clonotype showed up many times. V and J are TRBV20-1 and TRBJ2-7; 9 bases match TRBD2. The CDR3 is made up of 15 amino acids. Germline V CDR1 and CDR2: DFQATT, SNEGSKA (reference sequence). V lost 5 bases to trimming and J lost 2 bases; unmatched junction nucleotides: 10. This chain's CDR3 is CSAPNSGSQAYEQYF. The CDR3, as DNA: TGCAGTGCTCCCAATAGCGGGAGCCAAGCCTACGAGCAGTACTTC.

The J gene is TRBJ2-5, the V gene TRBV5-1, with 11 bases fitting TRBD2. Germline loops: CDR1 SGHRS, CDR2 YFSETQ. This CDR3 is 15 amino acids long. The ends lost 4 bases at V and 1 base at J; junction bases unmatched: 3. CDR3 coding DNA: TGCGCCAGCAGCACGGGGACTAGCGGCCAAGAGACCCAGTACTTC. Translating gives CASSTGTSGQETQYF.

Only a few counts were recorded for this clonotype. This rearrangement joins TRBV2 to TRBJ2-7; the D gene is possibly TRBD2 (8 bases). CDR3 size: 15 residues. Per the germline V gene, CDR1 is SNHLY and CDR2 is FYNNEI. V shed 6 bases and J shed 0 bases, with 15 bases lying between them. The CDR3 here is CASSSGGGFSYEQYF. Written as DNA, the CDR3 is TGTGCCAGCAGCTCGGGAGGGGGCTTCTCCTACGAGCAGTACTTC.

DNA of the CDR3: TGTGCCACCAGTGACCCTCGACAGGGAGACACTGAAGCTTTCTTT. As protein: CATSDPRQGDTEAFF. The chain carries TRBV24-1 and TRBJ1-1, with 7 bases that match TRBD1. The V and J ends lost 4 bases and 3 bases, in that order; junction bases with no gene match: 7. CDR3 length: 15 residues. The germline gives CDR1 KGHDR, CDR2 SFDVKD.

The CDR3 DNA sequence: TGCGCCAGCAGCCCTTGGGGGGTGGACAGCCATGGCTACACCTTC. The encoded protein is CASSPWGVDSHGYTF. V and J are TRBV5-1 and TRBJ1-2; D possibly corresponds to TRBD1 (6 bases). The CDR3 covers 15 residues. Germline V gives CDR1 SGHRS, CDR2 YFSETQ. V was trimmed by 4 bases and J by 6 bases, leaving 19 bases between them.

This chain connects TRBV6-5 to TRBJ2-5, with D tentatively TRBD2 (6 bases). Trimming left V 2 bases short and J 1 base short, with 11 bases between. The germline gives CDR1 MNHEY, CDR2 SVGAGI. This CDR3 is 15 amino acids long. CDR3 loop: CASSYGRTFQETQYF. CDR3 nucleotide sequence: TGTGCCAGCAGTTACGGGAGGACCTTCCAAGAGACCCAGTACTTC.

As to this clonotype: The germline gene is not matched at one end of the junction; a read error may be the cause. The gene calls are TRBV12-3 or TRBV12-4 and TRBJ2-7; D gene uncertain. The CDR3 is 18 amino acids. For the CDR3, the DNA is TGTGCGAGCAGTTTATCGGCCCGCCACGGCGCCTTTACCTACGAGCAGTGCTTC. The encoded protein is CASSLSARHGAFTYEQCF.

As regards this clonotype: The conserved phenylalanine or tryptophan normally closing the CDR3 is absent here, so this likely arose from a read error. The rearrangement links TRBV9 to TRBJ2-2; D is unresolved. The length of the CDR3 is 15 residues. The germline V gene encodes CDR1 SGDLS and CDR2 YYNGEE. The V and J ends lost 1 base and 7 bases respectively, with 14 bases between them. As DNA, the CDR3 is TGTGCCAGCAGCGTATCCGGCGGCCTTGACGGGGAGCTGTTTGTT. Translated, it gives CASSVSGGLDGELFV.

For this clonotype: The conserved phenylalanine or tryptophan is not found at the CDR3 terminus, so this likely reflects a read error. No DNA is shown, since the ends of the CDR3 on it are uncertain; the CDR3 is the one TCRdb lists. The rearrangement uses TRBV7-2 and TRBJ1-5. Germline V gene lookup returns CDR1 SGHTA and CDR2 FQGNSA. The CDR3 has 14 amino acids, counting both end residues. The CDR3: CASSFYNSNQPQQL.

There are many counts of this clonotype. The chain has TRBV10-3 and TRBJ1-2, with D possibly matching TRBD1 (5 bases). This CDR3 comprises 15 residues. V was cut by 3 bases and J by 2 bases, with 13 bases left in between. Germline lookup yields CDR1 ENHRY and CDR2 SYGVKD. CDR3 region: CAISDSGRINYGYTF. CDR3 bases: TGTGCCATCAGTGACTCGGGACGGATCAACTATGGCTACACCTTC.

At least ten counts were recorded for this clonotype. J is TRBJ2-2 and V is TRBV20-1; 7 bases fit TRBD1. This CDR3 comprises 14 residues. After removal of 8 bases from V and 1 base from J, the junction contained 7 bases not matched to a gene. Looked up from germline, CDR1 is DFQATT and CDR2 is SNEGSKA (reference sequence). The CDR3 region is CSPFYRGNTGELFF. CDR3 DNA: TGCAGTCCATTTTACAGGGGGAACACCGGGGAGCTGTTTTTT.

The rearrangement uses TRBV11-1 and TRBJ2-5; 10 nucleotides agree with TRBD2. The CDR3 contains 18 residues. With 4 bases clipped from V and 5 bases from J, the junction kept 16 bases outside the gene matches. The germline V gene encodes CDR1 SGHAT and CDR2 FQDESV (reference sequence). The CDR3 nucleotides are TGTGCCAGCAGCTCAGCGCAAATAGCGGGAGGTCGTGGCGAGACCCAGTACTTC. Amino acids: CASSSAQIAGGRGETQYF.

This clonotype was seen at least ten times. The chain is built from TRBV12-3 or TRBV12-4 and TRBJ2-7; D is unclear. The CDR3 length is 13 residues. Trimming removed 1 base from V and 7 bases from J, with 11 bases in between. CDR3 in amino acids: CASSLGSSGEQYF. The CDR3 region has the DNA TGTGCCAGCAGTTTAGGTAGTTCAGGAGAGCAGTACTTC.

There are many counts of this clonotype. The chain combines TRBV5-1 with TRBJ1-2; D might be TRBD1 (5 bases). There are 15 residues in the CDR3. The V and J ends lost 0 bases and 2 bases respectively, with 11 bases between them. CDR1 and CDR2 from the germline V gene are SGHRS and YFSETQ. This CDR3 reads CASSLEGNTNYGYTF. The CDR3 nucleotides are TGCGCCAGCAGCTTGGAGGGGAATACGAACTATGGCTACACCTTC.